Each of the 11 T cell receptor beta chains below was sequenced from the same sample in a study of siplizumab effects on memory and regulatory T cells. Sequencing used immunoSEQ multiplex PCR; TCRdb keeps in-frame clones, though not all of them. The sample carries more than 13,000 clones, over 40% recorded once. Coculturing was carried out on the mixed lymphocyte reaction cells. It lasted six to seven days and was done at 37°C. No antigen has been assigned to these receptors. Sequencing was performed on CFSE-low (dividing) CD4+ T cells sorted from an allogeneic mixed lymphocyte reaction. The receptor source for this set is a human donor in good health; the cells came from an allogeneic mixed lymphocyte reaction. Some clones in this sample may be carry-over from other donors' samples.

The rearrangement joins TRBV7-9 to TRBJ2-1; possibly TRBD2 for D (5 bases). The CDR3 runs to 14 residues. The germline V gene has CDR1 SEHNR and CDR2 FQNEAQ (reference sequence). V was clipped by 4 bases and J by 4 bases, with 11 bases between them. The CDR3 protein is CASSWWTGYNEQFF. The CDR3 nucleotides read TGTGCCAGCAGCTGGTGGACTGGATACAATGAGCAGTTCTTC. The whole variable domain, remainder taken from reference TRBV7-9 and TRBJ2-1, is DTGVSQNPRHKITKRGQNVTFRCDPISEHNRLYWYRQTLGQGPEFLTYFQNEAQLEKSRLLSDRFSAERPKGSFSTLEIQRTEQGDSAMYLCASSWWTGYNEQFFGPGTRLTVL.

This clone appeared a few times. The chain uses TRBV27 and TRBJ2-2; D is perhaps TRBD2 (6 bases). CDR1 is MNHEY, CDR2 SMNVEV, per germline (reference sequence). V was clipped by 2 bases and J by 1 base, with 11 bases between them. This CDR3 contains 16 residues. Written as DNA, the CDR3 is TGTGCCAGCAGTTTAGTTAGCGGTGTGAACACCGGGGAGCTGTTTTTT. This encodes CASSLVSGVNTGELFF.

This clone rates as medium-sized. The rearrangement joins TRBV6-6 to TRBJ1-2, with a possible D match to TRBD1 (5 bases). CDR1 is MNHNY, CDR2 SVGAGI, per germline (reference sequence). V lost 0 bases, J lost 7 bases, and 12 bases lay in between. CDR3 size: 14 residues. CDR3 in DNA: TGTGCCAGCAGTTACTCCACAGGTTTTTCTGGCTACACCTTC. This translates into CASSYSTGFSGYTF.

This clone was seen a few times. The DNA for the CDR3 is TGTGCCAGCAGCCACCGACAGGCGACTGACTATGGCTACACCTTC. This gives the protein CASSHRQATDYGYTF. The chain combines TRBV14 with TRBJ1-2; a weak D match, TRBD1 (6 bases). The CDR3 is 15 residues long. Germline V lookup: CDR1 SGHDN, CDR2 FVKESK. V was shortened by 3 bases and J by 3 bases, with 14 bases between the two germline ends. Together with reference TRBV14 and TRBJ1-2, the CDR3 gives the full variable domain: EAGVTQFPSHSVIEKGQTVTLRCDPISGHDNLYWYRRVMGKEIKFLLHFVKESKQDESGMPNNRFLAERTGGTYSTLKVQPAELEDSGVYFCASSHRQATDYGYTFGSGTRLTVV.

This clone came up a few times. V and J are TRBV5-4 and TRBJ2-7; TRBD2 agrees at 12 bases. Trimming at V came to 3 bases and at J to 3 bases, leaving 7 bases not matched to a gene. Germline CDR1 is SGHNT and CDR2 is YYREEE (reference sequence). This CDR3 is 16 amino acids long. For the CDR3, the DNA is TGTGCCAGCAGCTCCCGACTAGCGGGAGAATTCTACGAGCAGTACTTC. This codes for CASSSRLAGEFYEQYF.

The gene calls are TRBV19 and TRBJ1-5, with no clear D. The CDR3 runs to 17 residues. Germline loops: CDR1 LNHDA, CDR2 SQIVND (reference sequence). The V and J ends lost 4 bases and 2 bases respectively, with 18 bases between them. CDR3 in amino acids: CASSTMPPGVGNQPQHF. The CDR3 DNA is TGTGCCAGTAGTACAATGCCTCCAGGTGTAGGCAATCAGCCCCAGCATTTT. Combining the CDR3 with reference TRBV19 and TRBJ1-5 gives the whole variable domain DGGITQSPKYLFRKEGQNVTLSCEQNLNHDAMYWYRQDPGQGLRLIYYSQIVNDFQKGDIAEGYSVSREKKESFPLTVTSAQKNPTAFYLCASSTMPPGVGNQPQHFGDGTRLSIL.

By share of the sample, this clone is medium-sized. The chain couples TRBV28 to TRBJ1-5; perhaps TRBD1 as D (6 bases). Germline V gives CDR1 MDHEN, CDR2 SYDVKM. V dropped 3 bases and J dropped 1 base, with 10 bases sitting between them. CDR3 length: 15 amino acids. The CDR3 spells CASSFRGGSNQPQHF. The CDR3 bases are TGTGCCAGCAGTTTCAGGGGAGGGAGCAATCAGCCCCAGCATTTT.

This clone is labeled medium-sized. The chain carries TRBV28 and TRBJ2-1, with 8 bases identical to TRBD1. V dropped 6 bases and J dropped 0; count of bases not matched to a gene: 4. The CDR3 has 15 amino acids. In germline, CDR1 is MDHEN, CDR2 SYDVKM. The chain's CDR3 is CASSGQGFSYNEQFF. The CDR3 region has the DNA TGTGCCAGCAGCGGACAGGGATTCTCCTACAATGAGCAGTTCTTC.

This clone was counted between two and nine times. This chain links TRBV4-1 with TRBJ2-6; the D gene is possibly TRBD2 (6 bases). The V and J ends lost 4 bases and 1 base respectively, with 14 bases between them. This CDR3 is 17 amino acids long. The V gene's germline CDR1 is MGHRA and CDR2 YSYEKL. CDR3 nucleotide sequence: TGCGCCAGCAGCCGGCTAAGCGGGTTATCTGGGGCCAACGTCCTGACTTTC. It specifies CASSRLSGLSGANVLTF.

Only a few counts were recorded for this clone. This chain connects TRBV7-2 to TRBJ1-2; the D is unclear. This CDR3 spans 16 amino acids. Germline CDR1 is SGHTA and CDR2 is FQGNSA. Deletions cut 2 bases from V and 2 bases from J, with 15 bases between. The CDR3 DNA reads TGTGCCAGCAGCTTATCATTGGTAAGGCGGAACTATGGCTACACCTTC. This codes for CASSLSLVRRNYGYTF.

The chain uses TRBV7-7 and TRBJ2-1; 9 nucleotides match TRBD2. The CDR3 contains 18 residues. J gave up 5 bases and V 1 base, and 12 bases lay outside the gene matches. Germline loops: CDR1 SSHAT, CDR2 FNYEAQ (reference sequence). CDR3 sequence (DNA): TGTGCCAGCAGCTTAGTCATCCCTAGCGGGACCCTCGACAATGAGCAGTTCTTC. Translated: CASSLVIPSGTLDNEQFF.